These 28 T cell receptor beta chains originate from one sample sequenced in a study of T cell responses to AZD1222 COVID-19 vaccine. The assay was immunoSEQ multiplex PCR, and TCRdb's table has in-frame clones only and misses some. The sample carries under 200,000 clones, 85% to 90% recorded once. Here the sequenced sample was peripheral blood, taken on day 0 of MenACWY control vaccination. These TCRs come from an adult in good health.

The count of this clone is one. V and J are TRBV7-3 and TRBJ2-2; possible D gene TRBD1, 6 bases. The V end was cut by 4 bases, the J end by 3 bases, with 9 bases between. Germline assignment: CDR1 SGHTA and CDR2 FQGTGA. This CDR3 is built from 14 residues. This chain's CDR3 is CASSSGVYTGELFF. CDR3 coding DNA: TGTGCCAGCAGCTCAGGGGTTTACACCGGGGAGCTGTTTTTT. The whole variable domain, remainder taken from reference TRBV7-3 and TRBJ2-2, is GAGVSQTPSNKVTEKGKYVELRCDPISGHTALYWYRQSLGQGPEFLIYFQGTGAADDSGLPNDRFFAVRPEGSVSTLKIQRTERGDSAVYLCASSSGVYTGELFFGEGSRLTVL.

The chain recombines TRBV28 with TRBJ2-2; TRBD2 agrees at 11 bases. The CDR3 loop spans 16 amino acids. The trim removed 7 bases at V and 6 bases at J, leaving 10 bases unmatched. Germline CDR1 reads MDHEN; CDR2 reads SYDVKM. The CDR3 reads CASIRPGLAASGELFF. CDR3 DNA: TGTGCCAGCATACGACCGGGACTAGCGGCTTCCGGGGAGCTGTTTTTT. Filled out from reference TRBV28 and TRBJ2-2, the complete variable domain reads DVKVTQSSRYLVKRTGEKVFLECVQDMDHENMFWYRQDPGLGLRLIYFSYDVKMKEKGDIPEGYSVSREKKERFSLILESASTNQTSMYLCASIRPGLAASGELFFGEGSRLTVL.

The rearrangement links TRBV13 to TRBJ2-7; D possibly matches TRBD1 or TRBD2 (5 bases each). V was pared by 5 bases and J by 6 bases, with 11 bases between. The length of the CDR3 is 12 residues. Germline CDR1 reads PRHDT; CDR2 reads FYEKMQ (reference sequence). The CDR3 protein is CASSPPRGEQYF. CDR3 coding DNA: TGTGCCAGCAGCCCCCCGAGGGGCGAGCAGTACTTC. The full variable domain, its missing parts supplied by reference TRBV13 and TRBJ2-7, is AAGVIQSPRHLIKEKRETATLKCYPIPRHDTVYWYQQGPGQDPQFLISFYEKMQSDKGSIPDRFSAQQFSDYHSELNMSSLELGDSALYFCASSPPRGEQYFGPGTRLTVT.

The V call is TRBV3-1 (or the pseudogene TRBV3-2), the J call TRBJ2-1, with 14 bases lining up with TRBD2. V lost 1 base to trimming and J lost 0 bases; unmatched junction nucleotides: 8. CDR1 LGHDT and CDR2 YNNKEL come from the germline V gene (reference sequence). CDR3 size: 20 residues. The CDR3 bases are TGTGCCAGCAGCCAAGGATCTGGACTAGCGGGAGGTTTCTCCTACAATGAGCAGTTCTTC. Amino acid sequence: CASSQGSGLAGGFSYNEQFF.

The chain combines TRBV20-1 with TRBJ2-1; the match to TRBD1 covers 10 bases. Trimming at V came to 3 bases and at J to 6 bases, leaving 8 bases not matched to a gene. The CDR3 runs to 15 residues. Per germline, CDR1 DFQATT and CDR2 SNEGSKA (reference sequence). The CDR3 DNA sequence: TGCAGTGCTAGTGGGACCGGGACAGGGGTCAATGAGCAGTTCTTC. Amino acids: CSASGTGTGVNEQFF.

CDR3 amino acids: CSVEGGKGIGETQYF. The CDR3 region has the DNA TGCAGCGTTGAAGGAGGGAAAGGGATCGGAGAGACCCAGTACTTC. This chain connects TRBV29-1 to TRBJ2-5; a weak D match, TRBD2 (5 bases). Germline assignment: CDR1 SQVTM and CDR2 ANQGSEA. V dropped 1 base and J dropped 4 bases, with 16 bases sitting between them. The CDR3 totals 15 residues.

The V gene is TRBV15, the J gene TRBJ2-2; no definite D call. CDR1 is LNHNV and CDR2 is YYDKDF in the germline V gene (reference sequence). V was cut by 0 bases and J by 3 bases, with 11 bases left in between. CDR3 length: 16 amino acids. The CDR3 here is CATSRDEGQHTGELFF. In DNA, the CDR3 is TGTGCCACCAGCAGAGATGAAGGCCAGCACACCGGGGAGCTGTTTTTT. Full variable domain (rest looked up from reference TRBV15 and TRBJ2-2): DAMVIQNPRYQVTQFGKPVTLSCSQTLNHNVMYWYQQKSSQAPKLLFHYYDKDFNNEADTPDNFQSRRPNTSFCFLDIRSPGLGDTAMYLCATSRDEGQHTGELFFGEGSRLTVL.

The chain recombines TRBV7-6 with TRBJ2-1; maybe TRBD2 (5 bases). Per the germline V gene, CDR1 is SGHVS and CDR2 is FNYEAQ. With 4 bases removed from V and 9 bases from J, the gap between germline ends came to 13 bases. This CDR3 comprises 13 residues. CDR3 in amino acids: CASSSRERGEQFF. DNA for the CDR3: TGTGCCAGCAGCTCGAGGGAACGTGGTGAGCAGTTCTTC.

The rearrangement uses TRBV6-5 and TRBJ2-7; TRBD1 aligns across 10 bases. Looked up from germline, CDR1 is MNHEY and CDR2 is SVGAGI. The V and J ends lost 7 bases and 3 bases, in that order; junction bases with no gene match: 6. The CDR3 has 14 amino acids. The CDR3 DNA sequence: TGTGCCAGCACCGGGACAGGGGATGGCTACGAGCAGTACTTC. This gives the protein CASTGTGDGYEQYF.

This clone appeared a single time. The chain links TRBV7-9 to TRBJ2-5, with D perhaps TRBD2 (5 bases). Deletions cut 4 bases from V and 6 bases from J, with 18 bases between. The CDR3 consists of 15 residues. The V gene's germline CDR1 is SEHNR and CDR2 FQNEAQ (reference sequence). The CDR3 bases are TGTGCCAGCAGCTCCCGGACTTTCGGGATTCAGACCCAGTACTTC. It translates to CASSSRTFGIQTQYF.

The rearrangement joins TRBV6-5 to TRBJ1-4; 11 positions agree with TRBD1. Germline-derived CDR1 and CDR2 are MNHEY and SVGAGI. The CDR3 sequence is 16 residues long. The trim removed 3 bases at V and 7 bases at J, leaving 7 bases unmatched. In nucleotides, the CDR3 is TGTGCCAGCAGTTATTCGGGGACAGGGGGGTTTGAAAAACTGTTTTTT. The encoded protein is CASSYSGTGGFEKLFF.

The chain has TRBV12-2 and TRBJ2-1; the table assigns TRBD2, which was not confirmed against the DNA. TRBV12-2 is labeled a pseudogene. The CDR3 is 19 residues long. The CDR3 is CASRLAASTSGRATDGQFF. The DNA of the CDR3 is TGTGCAAGTCGCTTAGCAGCGTCGACTAGCGGGAGGGCTACTGACGGGCAGTTCTTC.

The gene calls are TRBV2 and TRBJ2-7; the D gene is possibly TRBD1 (6 bases). In germline, CDR1 is SNHLY, CDR2 FYNNEI. V gave up 7 bases and J gave up 5 bases, with 18 bases separating them. The length of the CDR3 is 14 residues. CDR3 nucleotide sequence: TGTGCCAGCATTGAGCAGGGGCCCGGGGACGAGCAGTACTTC. Encoded protein: CASIEQGPGDEQYF.

The chain is built from TRBV7-8 and TRBJ2-7; tentative D call: TRBD2 (6 bases). Germline CDR1 SGHVS, CDR2 FQNEAQ. Trimming pared 0 bases from V and 0 bases from J, leaving 12 bases between. This CDR3 is built from 16 residues. The CDR3 spells CASSLAGAGSSYEQYF. The CDR3 nucleotides read TGTGCCAGCAGCTTAGCAGGGGCGGGGAGCTCCTACGAGCAGTACTTC.

The genes are TRBV19 and TRBJ1-5, with D possibly TRBD1 on 5 matching bases. CDR1 and CDR2 (germline): LNHDA, SQIVND (reference sequence). The CDR3 is made up of 14 amino acids. Trimming removed 6 bases from V and 6 bases from J, with 15 bases in between. The CDR3, as DNA: TGTGCCAGTAGCTTCTCCAGGGTCGGTCAGCCCCAGCATTTT. Translated, it gives CASSFSRVGQPQHF.

The chain uses TRBV7-3 and TRBJ1-1, with D maybe TRBD1 (6 bases). CDR1 and CDR2 from the germline V gene are SGHTA and FQGTGA. CDR3 length equals 15 residues. V was trimmed by 5 bases and J by 1 base, leaving 14 bases between them. The CDR3 DNA reads as TGTGCCAGCAGCCTTACAGGGTCCGGGAACACTGAAGCTTTCTTT. Translated, it gives CASSLTGSGNTEAFF. The full variable domain, with the rest looked up from reference TRBV7-3 and TRBJ1-1, is GAGVSQTPSNKVTEKGKYVELRCDPISGHTALYWYRQSLGQGPEFLIYFQGTGAADDSGLPNDRFFAVRPEGSVSTLKIQRTERGDSAVYLCASSLTGSGNTEAFFGQGTRLTVV.

This clone was picked up one time. The rearrangement links TRBV11-2 to TRBJ2-5; 12 nucleotides match TRBD2. The J segment lost 1 base and the V segment lost 1 base, leaving 1 base of the junction unmatched. CDR3 length: 16 amino acids. Germline CDR1 SGHAT, CDR2 FQNNGV. The CDR3, as DNA: TGTGCCAGCAGCTTAGGGACTAGCGGGATCCAAGAGACCCAGTACTTC. Its protein product is CASSLGTSGIQETQYF.

The rearrangement uses TRBV19 and TRBJ2-2; D is ambiguous. CDR1 LNHDA and CDR2 SQIVND come from the germline V gene (reference sequence). The V end lost 3 bases, the J end lost 4 bases, and 6 bases lay between the germline ends. This CDR3 is built from 13 residues. The CDR3 bases are TGTGCCAGTAGTATCCACCTCACCGGGGAGCTGTTTTTT. Translation gives CASSIHLTGELFF.

The chain joins TRBV5-6 to TRBJ1-4, with D perhaps TRBD1 (5 bases). Looked up from germline, CDR1 is SGHDT and CDR2 is YYEEEE. This CDR3 spans 14 amino acids. The V and J ends lost 3 bases and 10 bases respectively, with 16 bases between them. The CDR3 DNA follows: TGTGCCAGCAGCTCAGTCACGGGGGATGGAAAACTGTTTTTT. Protein product: CASSSVTGDGKLFF.

The V call is TRBV27, the J call TRBJ1-5; no definite D call. In germline, CDR1 is MNHEY, CDR2 SMNVEV (reference sequence). The CDR3 runs 17 residues. V gave up 6 bases and J gave up 1 base, with 19 bases separating them. CDR3 sequence (DNA): TGTGCCAGCAGCCCCCGAATCGGGGTGATAAGCAATCAGCCCCAGCATTTT. Amino acid sequence: CASSPRIGVISNQPQHF.

The chain employs TRBV7-2 and TRBJ2-7; D is ambiguous. Germline CDR1 reads SGHTA; CDR2 reads FQGNSA. Trimming removed 5 bases at V and 1 base at J, with 6 bases between. This CDR3 is built from 12 residues. The CDR3 is CASSLYSYEQYF. CDR3 DNA sequence: TGTGCCAGCAGCCTCTATTCCTACGAGCAGTACTTC.

The chain couples TRBV5-1 to TRBJ1-1; 10 bases match TRBD1. After removal of 5 bases from V and 5 bases from J, the junction contained 6 bases not matched to a gene. The CDR3 loop spans 14 amino acids. CDR1 is SGHRS, CDR2 YFSETQ, per germline. The CDR3 reads CASRGDRGQTEAFF. CDR3 bases: TGCGCCAGCAGGGGCGACAGGGGGCAAACTGAAGCTTTCTTT.

V and J are TRBV3-1 (or the pseudogene TRBV3-2) and TRBJ1-1; weak D call: TRBD1 (6 bases). V dropped 1 base and J dropped 8 bases, with 14 bases sitting between them. The length of the CDR3 is 14 residues. CDR1 LGHDT and CDR2 YNNKEL come from the germline V gene (reference sequence). CDR3 loop: CASSQVGGGREAFF. In nucleotides, the CDR3 is TGTGCCAGCAGCCAAGTGGGGGGGGGCCGAGAAGCTTTCTTT.

Remarks on this clone: Additional DNA sequences in this sample encode the identical CDR3. The rearrangement links TRBV27 to TRBJ1-1; D is perhaps TRBD1 (6 bases). This CDR3 is built from 14 residues. V was shortened by 3 bases and J by 5 bases, with 13 bases between the two germline ends. Germline-derived CDR1 and CDR2 are MNHEY and SMNVEV (reference sequence). The DNA of the CDR3 is TGTGCCAGCAGTTTTTTGGGGGGCGGAACTGAAGCTTTCTTT. It encodes CASSFLGGGTEAFF.

The J gene is TRBJ2-1, the V gene TRBV30; D tentatively reads TRBD1 or TRBD2 (5 bases each). This CDR3 has 12 amino acids. Germline CDR1 is GTSNPN and CDR2 is SVGIG (reference sequence). V was pared by 8 bases and J by 5 bases, with 13 bases between. CDR3 DNA: TGTGCCGGACGGGACGCTGACAATGAGCAGTTCTTC. Translating it yields CAGRDADNEQFF.

The chain carries TRBV19 and TRBJ2-7; TRBD1 matches at 7 bases. The CDR3 has 15 residues. J lost 0 bases, V lost 5 bases, and 7 bases had no gene match. CDR1 and CDR2 from the germline V gene are LNHDA and SQIVND (reference sequence). As DNA, the CDR3 is TGTGCCAGTAGTTCCCCCGGACAGGCCTCCTACGAGCAGTACTTC. This sequence encodes CASSSPGQASYEQYF.

The V gene is TRBV3-1 (or the pseudogene TRBV3-2), the J gene TRBJ2-7, with D possibly TRBD2 on 7 matching bases. The germline V and J ends were trimmed by 0 bases and 6 bases, with 15 bases remaining between them. Germline V gene data show CDR1 as LGHDT and CDR2 as YNNKEL (reference sequence). The length of the CDR3 is 15 residues. DNA for the CDR3: TGTGCCAGCAGCCAAGATCCGGGGGGCTCAGGCGAGCAGTACTTC. Residues: CASSQDPGGSGEQYF.

The V and J genes are TRBV6-5 and TRBJ1-1; a weak D match, TRBD1 (6 bases). The CDR3 runs 13 residues. Germline CDR1 MNHEY, CDR2 SVGAGI. The V end was cut by 6 bases, the J end by 8 bases, with 16 bases between. In DNA, the CDR3 is TGTGCCAGCAGCCCCCCAGGGGCTCGGGAAGCTTTCTTT. Protein sequence: CASSPPGAREAFF.